The 8 T cell receptor beta chains below were found in one sample sequenced in a study of blood T cell repertoires in COVID-19. Here immunoSEQ multiplex PCR was the method, and the copy in TCRdb shows in-frame clones only, minus some. The table lists some 74,000 clones, about 72% of them singletons, with about a sixth in the top ten. Sequenced material: peripheral blood. These receptors all stem from a man between 65 and 85 years old with active or convalescent COVID-19.

V is TRBV7-9 and J is TRBJ2-1; D remains ambiguous. The CDR3 contains 12 residues. Germline-derived CDR1 and CDR2 are SEHNR and FQNEAQ (reference sequence). V was shortened by 4 bases and J by 10 bases, with 11 bases between the two germline ends. CDR3 residues: CASSSSTREQFF. The CDR3 region has the DNA TGTGCCAGCAGCTCGTCGACGCGGGAGCAGTTCTTC.

This chain links TRBV28 with TRBJ1-4, with D maybe TRBD1 (6 bases). Trimming removed 2 bases at V and 6 bases at J, with 7 bases between. CDR1 is MDHEN and CDR2 is SYDVKM in the germline V gene. The CDR3 covers 13 residues. This chain's CDR3 is CASSLEGDEKLFF. CDR3 bases: TGTGCCAGCAGTTTAGAGGGGGATGAAAAACTGTTTTTT.

This clone was recorded a few times. The chain combines TRBV5-4 with TRBJ1-2; TRBD1 matches at 7 bases. Germline values: CDR1 SGHNT, CDR2 YYREEE (reference sequence). This CDR3 is 11 amino acids long. V dropped 4 bases and J dropped 12; count of bases not matched to a gene: 6. The chain's CDR3 is CASSNQQGNTF. In DNA form, the CDR3 reads TGTGCCAGCAGCAACCAACAGGGGAACACCTTC. The full variable domain, completed using reference TRBV5-4 and TRBJ1-2, is ETGVTQSPTHLIKTRGQQVTLRCSSQSGHNTVSWYQQALGQGPQFIFQYYREEENGRGNFPPRFSGLQFPNYSSELNVNALELDDSALYLCASSNQQGNTFGSGTRLTVV.

The chain uses TRBV28 and TRBJ2-3, with 8 nucleotides matching TRBD2. The length of the CDR3 is 15 residues. With V trimmed by 7 bases and J by 2 bases, 8 bases remained unmatched. Germline values: CDR1 MDHEN, CDR2 SYDVKM. The CDR3, as DNA: TGTGCCAGCAAAGGTAGCGGGGCCCTCACAGATACGCAGTATTTT. Its protein product is CASKGSGALTDTQYF.

In DNA form, the CDR3 reads TGTGCCAGCAGCCAGGGGAGCTCCTATAATTCACCCCTCCACTTT. It is translated as CASSQGSSYNSPLHF. The V gene is TRBV3-1 (or the pseudogene TRBV3-2), the J gene TRBJ1-6; D is uncertain. The CDR3 sequence is 15 residues long. Germline CDR1 reads LGHDT; CDR2 reads YNNKEL (reference sequence). V was shortened by 3 bases and J by 0 bases, with 6 bases between the two germline ends.

This clone was counted only a few times. The genes are TRBV6-2 or TRBV6-3 and TRBJ2-5; a possible D gene is TRBD2 (5 bases). The CDR3 sequence is 15 residues long. V was shortened by 6 bases and J by 5 bases, with 19 bases between the two germline ends. Germline values: CDR1 MNHEY, CDR2 SVGEGT. This CDR3 reads CASSYPPLVPETQYF. The CDR3 bases are TGTGCCAGCAGCTATCCCCCACTAGTTCCTGAGACCCAGTACTTC.

This clone appeared a few times. This chain links TRBV3-1 (or the pseudogene TRBV3-2) with TRBJ1-3; 7 nucleotides align to TRBD1. V lost 7 bases, J lost 3 bases, and 6 bases stayed unmatched. The germline V gene has CDR1 LGHDT and CDR2 YNNKEL (reference sequence). CDR3 length equals 14 residues. The CDR3 protein is CASTLGGRGNTIYF. In DNA, the CDR3 is TGTGCCAGCACTCTAGGGGGCCGTGGAAACACCATATATTTT.

This chain links TRBV7-9 with TRBJ2-7, with TRBD1 as a possible D gene (5 bases). Per the germline V gene, CDR1 is SEHNR and CDR2 is FQNEAQ (reference sequence). The CDR3 extends over 12 amino acids. The V and J ends lost 5 bases and 3 bases respectively, with 8 bases between them. DNA for the CDR3: TGTGCCAGCAGCGCGCAGGGCTACGAGCAGTACTTC. Its protein product is CASSAQGYEQYF.